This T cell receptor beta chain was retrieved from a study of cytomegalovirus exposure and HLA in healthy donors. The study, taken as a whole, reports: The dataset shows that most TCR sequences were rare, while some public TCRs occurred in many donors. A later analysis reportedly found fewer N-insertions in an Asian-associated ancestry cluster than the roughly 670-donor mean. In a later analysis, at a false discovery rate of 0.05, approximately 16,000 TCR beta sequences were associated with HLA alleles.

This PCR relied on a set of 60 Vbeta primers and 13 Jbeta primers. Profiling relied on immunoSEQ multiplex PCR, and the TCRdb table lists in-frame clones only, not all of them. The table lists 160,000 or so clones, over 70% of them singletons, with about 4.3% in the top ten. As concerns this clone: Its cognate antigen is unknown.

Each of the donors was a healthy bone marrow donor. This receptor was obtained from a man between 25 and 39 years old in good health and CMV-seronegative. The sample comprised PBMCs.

The CDR3 nucleotides are TGTGCCAGTAGTATGACATTCGAAGCTTTCTTT. It is translated as CASSMTFEAFF. This chain connects TRBV19 to TRBJ1-1; D is unclear. Trimming left V 3 bases short and J 8 bases short, with 7 bases between. CDR1 is LNHDA and CDR2 is SQIVND in the germline V gene (reference sequence). This CDR3 has 11 residues.